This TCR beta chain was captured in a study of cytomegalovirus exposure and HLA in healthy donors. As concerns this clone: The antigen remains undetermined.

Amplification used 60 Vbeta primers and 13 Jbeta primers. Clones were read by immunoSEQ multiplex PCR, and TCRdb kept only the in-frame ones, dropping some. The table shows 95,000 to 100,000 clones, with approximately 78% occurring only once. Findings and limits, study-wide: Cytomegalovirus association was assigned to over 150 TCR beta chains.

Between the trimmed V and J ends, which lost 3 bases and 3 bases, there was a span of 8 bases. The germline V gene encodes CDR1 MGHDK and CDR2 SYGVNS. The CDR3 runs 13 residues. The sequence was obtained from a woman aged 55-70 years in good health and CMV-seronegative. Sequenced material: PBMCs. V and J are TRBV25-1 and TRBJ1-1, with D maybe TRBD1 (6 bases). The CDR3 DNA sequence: TGTGCCAGCAGTGAGGGGGCTTACACTGAAGCTTTCTTT. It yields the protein CASSEGAYTEAFF.